The 13 T cell receptor beta chains listed next were all sequenced from one sample in a study of T cell clonality in common variable immunodeficiency. Assay: immunoSEQ multiplex PCR; the TCRdb copy retains only in-frame clones and omits some. The sample yields roughly 32,000 clones, without any singletons. The source material was peripheral blood mononuclear cells. All receptors derive from a person between 18 and 70 years old in good health.

This clone was counted a few times. The read stops 3 residues short of the end of the CDR3; the missing end is completed from the germline J gene. V and J are TRBV11-3 and TRBJ2-1, with 7 bases that match TRBD2. Trimming removed 9 bases from V and 7 bases from J; junction bases left unmatched: 15. This CDR3 contains 15 residues. Germline CDR1 and CDR2: SGHNT and YENEEA. The CDR3 reads CASSPGGSKRNEQFF. The CDR3 bases that were read are TGTGCCAGTAGTCCGGGGGGTAGCAAGCGAAATGAG.

Many counts were recorded for this clone. From the germline J gene comes the end of the CDR3, since the read stops 3 residues before it. The V and J genes are TRBV6-1 and TRBJ2-2; TRBD2 agrees at 12 bases. The germline CDR1 and CDR2 sequences are MNHNS and SASEGT. The CDR3 runs to 17 residues. Trimming at V came to 1 base and at J to 7 bases, leaving 7 bases not matched to a gene. CDR3 region: CASSEVLAGGGVGELFF. The covered CDR3 bases are TGTGCCAGCAGTGAAGTTCTAGCGGGAGGGGGGGTCGGGGAG.

This clone was found many times. The read ends 3 residues shy of where the CDR3 ends; the end is completed using the germline J gene. The J gene is TRBJ2-3, the V gene TRBV12-3 or TRBV12-4, with D tentatively TRBD1 (5 bases). The CDR3 is 12 amino acids. The chain's CDR3 is CASSSQAGTQYF. The sequenced part of the CDR3 DNA is TGTGCCAGCAGCTCACAGGCAGGGACG.

This clone was found many times. The read finishes 3 residues shy of the CDR3 end, and the germline J gene is used to complete it. V gene TRBV5-5 combines with J gene TRBJ1-1; D possibly corresponds to TRBD1 (6 bases). Trimming took 3 bases from V and 1 from J, leaving 13 bases between them. The CDR3 length is 15 residues. CDR1 is SGHKS, CDR2 YYEKEE, per germline (reference sequence). The covered CDR3 bases are TGTGCCAGCAGCTCGAAACAGGGTAGGAACACTGAA. Its protein is CASSSKQGRNTE. The entire CDR3 is CASSSKQGRNTEAFF.

Many counts were recorded for this clone. The read ends 3 residues before the CDR3 terminus; that terminus is restored from the germline J gene. This chain links TRBV30 with TRBJ1-2, with 8 bases aligning to TRBD1. The CDR3 loop spans 11 amino acids. V lost 5 bases, J lost 4 bases, and 0 bases stayed unmatched. Germline V lookup: CDR1 GTSNPN, CDR2 SVGIG (reference sequence). The DNA read from the CDR3 is TGTGCCTGGGGGACAGGCTATGGC. It codes for CAWGTGYG. The complete CDR3 protein is CAWGTGYGYTF.

This clone is medium-sized (0.01 to 0.1%) in the sample. Here the CDR3 reads CSARTRYTDTQYF. The covered CDR3 bases are TGCAGTGCTAGAACTCGATACACAGATACG. The chain uses TRBV20-1 and TRBJ2-3; D call uncertain. The observed sequence ends 3 residues before the CDR3 terminus, with the missing tail filled in from the germline J gene. Germline V lookup: CDR1 DFQATT, CDR2 SNEGSKA (reference sequence). Trimming removed 2 bases from V and 2 bases from J, with 8 bases in between. The CDR3 runs 13 residues.

In its sample, this clone was seen many times. The read ends 3 residues shy of where the CDR3 ends; the end is completed using the germline J gene. The chain links TRBV2 to TRBJ1-5; 9 bases align to TRBD1. V shed 5 bases, J shed 5 bases, and the junction held 1 base outside the gene matches. The CDR3 runs to 13 residues. Germline V gene sequence: CDR1 SNHLY, CDR2 FYNNEI. This CDR3 is CASSRQGDQPQHF. The sequenced part of the CDR3 DNA is TGTGCCAGCAGTCGACAGGGGGATCAGCCC.

The table lists this clone with many counts. The read is 3 residues too short to cover the CDR3 end, so that end is filled in from the germline J gene. J is TRBJ1-1 and V is TRBV7-9, with 7 bases fitting TRBD1. The V gene end was trimmed by 3 bases and the J gene end by 6 bases; junction bases not matched to a gene: 4. Germline CDR1 is SEHNR and CDR2 is FQNEAQ (reference sequence). The CDR3 contains 13 residues. This CDR3 is CASSLTGRAEAFF. Incomplete CDR3 DNA: TGTGCCAGCAGCTTGACAGGGCGGGCTGAA.

This clone was seen at least ten times. The read finishes 3 residues shy of the CDR3 end, and the germline J gene is used to complete it. This chain uses TRBV7-2 with TRBJ2-2, with D possibly TRBD1 on 5 matching bases. In germline, CDR1 is SGHTA, CDR2 FQGNSA. The CDR3 sequence is 15 residues long. Partial CDR3 DNA: TGTGCCAGCAGCTTAGCCTACACTGGGGCCAACGTG. This encodes CASSLAYTGANV. The whole CDR3 protein reads CASSLAYTGANVLFF.

This clone was found many times. The CDR3 end is not reached by the read, which stops 3 residues before it; the germline J gene fills it in. This chain uses TRBV14 with TRBJ1-1, with no clear D. V was clipped by 2 bases and J by 0 bases, with 10 bases between them. This CDR3 region has 15 residues. Germline CDR1 SGHDN, CDR2 FVKESK. CDR3 DNA (partial): TGTGCCAGCAGCCAATGGACTGGCATGAACACTGAA. Its translation: CASSQWTGMNTE. The entire CDR3 reads CASSQWTGMNTEAFF.

In its sample, this clone ranks as medium-sized. The CDR3 goes on 3 residues after the read ends, and that part is filled in from the germline J gene. The V gene is TRBV20-1, the J gene TRBJ2-3, with TRBD2 matching over 7 bases. The V gene end was trimmed by 5 bases and the J gene end by 0 bases; junction bases not matched to a gene: 5. Germline V gene sequence: CDR1 DFQATT, CDR2 SNEGSKA (reference sequence). This CDR3 is 14 amino acids long. This CDR3 is CSAPPSGSTDTQYF. Incomplete CDR3 DNA: TGCAGTGCTCCACCTAGCGGTAGCACAGATACG.

This clone came up a few times. The read ends 3 residues shy of where the CDR3 ends; the end is completed using the germline J gene. V and J are TRBV5-1 and TRBJ2-1; no reliable D call. Trimming shortened V by 2 bases and J by 5 bases, and 11 bases separated the two germline ends. Germline V lookup: CDR1 SGHRS, CDR2 YFSETQ. This CDR3 region has 14 residues. The part of the CDR3 DNA that was read is TGCGCCAGCAGCTTAGCCCTTATCAACAATGAG. Residues: CASSLALINNE. The complete CDR3 sequence is CASSLALINNEQFF.

Points on this clone: The read ends 3 residues before the CDR3 terminus; that terminus is restored from the germline J gene. This chain joins TRBV7-9 and TRBJ1-2; D remains unclear. The CDR3 is 14 residues long. The germline CDR1 and CDR2 sequences are SEHNR and FQNEAQ (reference sequence). CDR3 bases read: TGTGCCAGCAGCTTAGGTCGAAGCGCAGATACC. Translated, it gives CASSLGRSADT. The complete CDR3 protein is CASSLGRSADTYTF.